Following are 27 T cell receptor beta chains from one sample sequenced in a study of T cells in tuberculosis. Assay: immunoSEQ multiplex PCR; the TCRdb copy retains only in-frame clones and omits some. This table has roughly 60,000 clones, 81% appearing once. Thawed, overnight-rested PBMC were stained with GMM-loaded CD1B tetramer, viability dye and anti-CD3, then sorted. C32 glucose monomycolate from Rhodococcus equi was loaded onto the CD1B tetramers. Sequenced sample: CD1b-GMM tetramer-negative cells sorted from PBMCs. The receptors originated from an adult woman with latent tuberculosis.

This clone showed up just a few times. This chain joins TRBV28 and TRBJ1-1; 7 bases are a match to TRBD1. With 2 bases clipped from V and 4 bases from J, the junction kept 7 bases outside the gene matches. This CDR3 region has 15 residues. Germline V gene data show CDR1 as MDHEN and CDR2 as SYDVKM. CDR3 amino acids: CASSLRRAGGTEAFF. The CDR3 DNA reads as TGTGCCAGCAGTTTAAGACGGGCAGGGGGCACTGAAGCTTTCTTT.

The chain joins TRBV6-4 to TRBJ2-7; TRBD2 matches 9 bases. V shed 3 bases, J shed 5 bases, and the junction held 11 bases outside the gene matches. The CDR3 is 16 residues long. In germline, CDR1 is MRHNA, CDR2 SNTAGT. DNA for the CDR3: TGTGCCAGCAGTGAACGTAGCGGGAGTAAGATCCACGAGCAGTACTTC. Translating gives CASSERSGSKIHEQYF.

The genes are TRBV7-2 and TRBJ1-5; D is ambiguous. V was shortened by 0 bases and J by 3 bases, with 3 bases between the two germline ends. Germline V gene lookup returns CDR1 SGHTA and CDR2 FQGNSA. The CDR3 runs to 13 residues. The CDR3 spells CASSLAYNQPQHF. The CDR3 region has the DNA TGTGCCAGCAGCTTAGCGTACAATCAGCCCCAGCATTTT.

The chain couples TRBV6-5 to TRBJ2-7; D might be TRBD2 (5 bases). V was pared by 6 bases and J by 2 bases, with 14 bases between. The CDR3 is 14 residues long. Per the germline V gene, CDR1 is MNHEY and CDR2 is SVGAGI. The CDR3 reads CASSYNPGTYEQYF. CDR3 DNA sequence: TGTGCCAGCAGCTACAACCCCGGGACCTACGAGCAGTACTTC.

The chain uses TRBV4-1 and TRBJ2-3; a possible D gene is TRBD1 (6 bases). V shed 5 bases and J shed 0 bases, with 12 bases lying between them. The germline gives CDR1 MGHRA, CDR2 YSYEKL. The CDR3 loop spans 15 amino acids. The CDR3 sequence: CASSYRTESTDTQYF. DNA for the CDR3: TGCGCCAGCAGCTACAGGACAGAGAGCACAGATACGCAGTATTTT.

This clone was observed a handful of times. The CDR3 DNA is TGTGCCAGCAGTTACTCCCCACCGGGACATCAGTACTTC. Its translation: CASSYSPPGHQYF. The chain joins TRBV6-6 to TRBJ2-7; TRBD1 might be the D (6 bases). Germline V CDR1 and CDR2: MNHNY, SVGAGI (reference sequence). The CDR3 is 13 amino acids. Between the trimmed V and J ends, which lost 0 bases and 10 bases, there was a span of 13 bases.

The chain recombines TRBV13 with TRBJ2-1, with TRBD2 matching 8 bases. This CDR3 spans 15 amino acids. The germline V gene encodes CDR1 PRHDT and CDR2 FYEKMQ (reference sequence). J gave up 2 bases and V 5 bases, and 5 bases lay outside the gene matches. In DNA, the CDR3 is TGTGCCAGCAGCCCCACGGGACTAGCCTACAATGAGCAGTTCTTC. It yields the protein CASSPTGLAYNEQFF.

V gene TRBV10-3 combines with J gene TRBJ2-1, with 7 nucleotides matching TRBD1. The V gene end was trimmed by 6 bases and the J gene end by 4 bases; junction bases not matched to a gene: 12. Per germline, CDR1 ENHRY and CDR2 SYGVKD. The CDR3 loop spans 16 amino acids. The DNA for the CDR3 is TGTGCCATCAGGGGGCAAAGGGGGCGCGATTACAATGAGCAGTTCTTC. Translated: CAIRGQRGRDYNEQFF.

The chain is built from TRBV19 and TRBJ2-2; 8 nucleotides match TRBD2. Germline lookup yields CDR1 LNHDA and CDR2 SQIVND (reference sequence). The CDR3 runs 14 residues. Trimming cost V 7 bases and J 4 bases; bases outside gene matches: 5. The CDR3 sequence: CASTREALTGELFF. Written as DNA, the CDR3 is TGTGCCAGTACGCGGGAGGCCCTCACCGGGGAGCTGTTTTTT.

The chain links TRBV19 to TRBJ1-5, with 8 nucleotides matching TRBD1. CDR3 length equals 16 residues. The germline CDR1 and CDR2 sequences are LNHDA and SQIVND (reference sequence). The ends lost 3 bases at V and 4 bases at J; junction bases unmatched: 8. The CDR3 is CASSIPGQGTNQPQHF. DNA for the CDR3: TGTGCCAGTAGTATTCCAGGACAGGGCACGAATCAGCCCCAGCATTTT.

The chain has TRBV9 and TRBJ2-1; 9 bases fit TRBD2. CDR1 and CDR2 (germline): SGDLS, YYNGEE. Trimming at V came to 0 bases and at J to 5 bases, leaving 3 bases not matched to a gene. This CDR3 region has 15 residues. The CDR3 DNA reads TGTGCCAGCAGCGTAGCGGTAGCGGGGGACAATGAGCAGTTCTTC. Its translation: CASSVAVAGDNEQFF. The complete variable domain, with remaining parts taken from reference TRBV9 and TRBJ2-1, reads DSGVTQTPKHLITATGQRVTLRCSPRSGDLSVYWYQQSLDQGLQFLIQYYNGEERAKGNILERFSAQQFPDLHSELNLSSLELGDSALYFCASSVAVAGDNEQFFGPGTRLTVL.

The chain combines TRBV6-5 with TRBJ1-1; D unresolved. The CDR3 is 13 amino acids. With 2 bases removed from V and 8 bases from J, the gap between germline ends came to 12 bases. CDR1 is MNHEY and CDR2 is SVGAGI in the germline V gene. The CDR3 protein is CASSYASQREAFF. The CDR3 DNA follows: TGTGCCAGCAGTTACGCCAGCCAGAGGGAAGCTTTCTTT.

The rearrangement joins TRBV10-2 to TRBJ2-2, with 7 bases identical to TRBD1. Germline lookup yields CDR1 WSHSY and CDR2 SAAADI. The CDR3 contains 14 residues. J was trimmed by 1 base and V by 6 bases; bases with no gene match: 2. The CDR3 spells CASRTGLNTGELFF. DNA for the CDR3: TGCGCCAGCAGGACAGGGTTGAACACCGGGGAGCTGTTTTTT.

The DNA of the CDR3 is TGCAGCGTTATAGGACAGGGTGGTGTTTGGACAGATACGCAGTATTTT. Its protein product is CSVIGQGGVWTDTQYF. The chain carries TRBV29-1 and TRBJ2-3; TRBD1 matches 8 bases. The germline CDR1 and CDR2 sequences are SQVTM and ANQGSEA. Trimming took 5 bases from V and 3 from J; bases not matched to a gene: 13. This CDR3 spans 16 amino acids.

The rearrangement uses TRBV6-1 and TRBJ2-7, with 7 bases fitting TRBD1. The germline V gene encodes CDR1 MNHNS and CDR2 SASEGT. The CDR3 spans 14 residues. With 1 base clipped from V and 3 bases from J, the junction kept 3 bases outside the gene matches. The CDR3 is CASSEGTGYYEQYF. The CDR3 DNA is TGTGCCAGCAGTGAAGGGACAGGATACTACGAGCAGTACTTC.

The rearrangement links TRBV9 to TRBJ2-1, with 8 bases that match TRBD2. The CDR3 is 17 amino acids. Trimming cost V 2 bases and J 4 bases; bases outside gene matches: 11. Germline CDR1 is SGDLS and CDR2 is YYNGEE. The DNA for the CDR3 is TGTGCCAGCAGCGTCTCTCCGGGGAGCGGGGGTTACAATGAGCAGTTCTTC. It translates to CASSVSPGSGGYNEQFF. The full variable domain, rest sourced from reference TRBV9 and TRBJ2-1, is DSGVTQTPKHLITATGQRVTLRCSPRSGDLSVYWYQQSLDQGLQFLIQYYNGEERAKGNILERFSAQQFPDLHSELNLSSLELGDSALYFCASSVSPGSGGYNEQFFGPGTRLTVL.

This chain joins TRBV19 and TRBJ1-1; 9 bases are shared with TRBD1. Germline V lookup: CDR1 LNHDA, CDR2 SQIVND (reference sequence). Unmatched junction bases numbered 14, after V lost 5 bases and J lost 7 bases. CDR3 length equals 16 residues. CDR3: CASSPGQGPRWIEAFF. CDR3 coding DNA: TGTGCCAGTAGTCCAGGACAGGGGCCCCGATGGATTGAAGCTTTCTTT.

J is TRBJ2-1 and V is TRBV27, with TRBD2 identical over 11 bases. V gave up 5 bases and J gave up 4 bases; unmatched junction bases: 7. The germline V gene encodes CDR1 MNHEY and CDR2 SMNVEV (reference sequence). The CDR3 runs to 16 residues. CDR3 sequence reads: CASSTGPSGGYNEQFF. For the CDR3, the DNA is TGTGCCAGCAGTACTGGTCCTAGCGGGGGGTACAATGAGCAGTTCTTC.

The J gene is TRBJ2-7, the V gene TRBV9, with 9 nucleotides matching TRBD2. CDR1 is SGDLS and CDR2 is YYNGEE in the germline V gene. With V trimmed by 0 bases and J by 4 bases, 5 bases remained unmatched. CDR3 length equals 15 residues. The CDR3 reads CASSVEGGRGYEQYF. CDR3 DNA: TGTGCCAGCAGCGTAGAGGGCGGGAGGGGATACGAGCAGTACTTC.

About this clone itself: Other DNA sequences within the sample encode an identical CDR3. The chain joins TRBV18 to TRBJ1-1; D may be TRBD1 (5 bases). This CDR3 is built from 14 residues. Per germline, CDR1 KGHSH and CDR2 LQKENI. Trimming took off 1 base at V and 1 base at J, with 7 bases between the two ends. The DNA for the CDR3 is TGTGCCAGCTCACCACAAACAGGGAACACTGAAGCTTTCTTT. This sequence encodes CASSPQTGNTEAFF. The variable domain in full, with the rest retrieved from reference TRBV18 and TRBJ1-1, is NAGVMQNPRHLVRRRGQEARLRCSPMKGHSHVYWYRQLPEEGLKFMVYLQKENIIDESGMPKERFSAEFPKEGPSILRIQQVVRGDSAAYFCASSPQTGNTEAFFGQGTRLTVV.

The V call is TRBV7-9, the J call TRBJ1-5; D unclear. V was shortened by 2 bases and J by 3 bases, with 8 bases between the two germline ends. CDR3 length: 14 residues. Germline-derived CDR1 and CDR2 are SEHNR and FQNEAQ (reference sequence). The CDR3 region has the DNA TGTGCCAGCAGCTTAATGGGCCCCAATCAGCCCCAGCATTTT. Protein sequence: CASSLMGPNQPQHF.

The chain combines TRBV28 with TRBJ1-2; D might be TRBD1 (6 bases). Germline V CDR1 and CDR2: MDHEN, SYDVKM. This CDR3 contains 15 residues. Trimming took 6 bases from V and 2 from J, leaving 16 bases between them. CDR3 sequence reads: CASSLNRVRNYGYTF. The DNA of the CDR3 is TGTGCCAGCAGCCTAAACAGGGTCAGAAACTATGGCTACACCTTC.

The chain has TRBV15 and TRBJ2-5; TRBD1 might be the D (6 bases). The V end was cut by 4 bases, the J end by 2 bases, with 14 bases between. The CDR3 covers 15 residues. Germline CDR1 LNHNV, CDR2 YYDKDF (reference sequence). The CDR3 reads CATSNGADRQETQYF. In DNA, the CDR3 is TGTGCCACCAGCAACGGGGCGGACAGACAAGAGACCCAGTACTTC.

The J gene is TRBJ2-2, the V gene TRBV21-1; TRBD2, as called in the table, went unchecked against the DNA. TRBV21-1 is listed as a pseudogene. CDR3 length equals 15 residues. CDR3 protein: CASSKARANTGELFF. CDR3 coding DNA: TGTGCCAGCAGCAAAGCACGAGCGAACACCGGGGAGCTGTTTTTT.

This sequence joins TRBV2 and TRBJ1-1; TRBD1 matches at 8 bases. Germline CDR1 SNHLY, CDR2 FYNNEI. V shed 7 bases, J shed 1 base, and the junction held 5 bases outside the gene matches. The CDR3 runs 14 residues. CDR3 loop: CASTPGQGNTEAFF. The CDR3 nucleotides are TGTGCCAGCACACCCGGACAGGGGAACACTGAAGCTTTCTTT.

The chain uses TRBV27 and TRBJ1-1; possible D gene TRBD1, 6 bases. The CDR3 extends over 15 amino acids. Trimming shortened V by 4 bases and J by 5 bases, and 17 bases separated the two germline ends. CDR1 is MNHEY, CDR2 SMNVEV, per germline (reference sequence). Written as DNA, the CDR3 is TGTGCCAGCAGTTCGTTTAGAACAGGGCAGACTGAAGCTTTCTTT. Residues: CASSSFRTGQTEAFF.

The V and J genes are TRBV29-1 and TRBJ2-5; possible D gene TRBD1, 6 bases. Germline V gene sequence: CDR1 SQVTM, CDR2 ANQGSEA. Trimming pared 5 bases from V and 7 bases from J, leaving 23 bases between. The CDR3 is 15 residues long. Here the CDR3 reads CSVPGTPDRKGTQYF. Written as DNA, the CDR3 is TGCAGCGTTCCCGGGACACCGGACAGAAAAGGGACCCAGTACTTC.